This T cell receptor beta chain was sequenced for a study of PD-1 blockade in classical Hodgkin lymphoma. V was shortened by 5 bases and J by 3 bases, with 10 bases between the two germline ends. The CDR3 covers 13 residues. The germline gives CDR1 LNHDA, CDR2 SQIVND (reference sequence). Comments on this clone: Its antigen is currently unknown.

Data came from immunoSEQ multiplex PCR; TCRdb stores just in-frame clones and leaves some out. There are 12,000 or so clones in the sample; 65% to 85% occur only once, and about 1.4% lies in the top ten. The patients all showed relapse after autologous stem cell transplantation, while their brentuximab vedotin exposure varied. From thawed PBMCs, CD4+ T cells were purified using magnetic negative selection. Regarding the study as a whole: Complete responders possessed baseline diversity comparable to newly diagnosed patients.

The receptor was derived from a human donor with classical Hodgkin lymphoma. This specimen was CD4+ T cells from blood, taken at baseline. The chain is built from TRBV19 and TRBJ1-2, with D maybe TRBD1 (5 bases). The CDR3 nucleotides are TGTGCCAGTAGTTGGGGCCCCTACTATGGCTACACCTTC. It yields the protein CASSWGPYYGYTF.